This T cell receptor beta chain was captured in a study of T cell responses to AZD1222 COVID-19 vaccine. Study-wide background: Second doses were pooled across both intervals (about 4 or about 12 weeks). Findings and caveats of the study: Donors, mostly white British, included more females; clonal diversity was possibly underestimated.

Comments on this clone: What it binds is not known.

This CDR3 region has 16 residues. V dropped 1 base and J dropped 1 base, with 12 bases sitting between them. The germline V gene encodes CDR1 SGHRS and CDR2 YFSETQ. Here immunoSEQ multiplex PCR was the method, and the copy in TCRdb shows in-frame clones only, minus some. The sample shows 100,000 to 150,000 clones, 89% of them seen only once. The receptor's source is an adult in good health. The chain is built from TRBV5-1 and TRBJ1-3; TRBD1 is a possible D gene (6 bases). Sample: peripheral blood, taken on day 0 of AZD1222 vaccination. For the CDR3, the DNA is TGCGCCAGCAGCTTGAACAGGGCCTTTTCTGGAAACACCATATATTTT. It encodes CASSLNRAFSGNTIYF. The whole variable domain, filled in from reference TRBV5-1 and TRBJ1-3, reads KAGVTQTPRYLIKTRGQQVTLSCSPISGHRSVSWYQQTPGQGLQFLFEYFSETQRNKGNFPGRFSGRQFSNSRSEMNVSTLELGDSALYLCASSLNRAFSGNTIYFGEGSWLTVV.